These 32 T cell receptor beta chains were all obtained from the same sample, sequenced in a study of T cell responses to AZD1222 COVID-19 vaccine. The assay was immunoSEQ multiplex PCR, and TCRdb's table has in-frame clones only and misses some. The sample lists 70,000 to 95,000 clones; more than 85% were seen once. The sample here was peripheral blood, taken 28 days after the second AZD1222 dose. The receptor source for this set is an adult who received the AZD1222 COVID-19 vaccine.

Comment on this clone: The identical CDR3 is also encoded by other nucleotide sequences in the sample. The DNA of the CDR3 is TGTGCCAGCAGCCGGACTAGCGGAACAGATACGCAGTATTTT. Amino acid sequence: CASSRTSGTDTQYF. V usage is TRBV6-5 and J usage is TRBJ2-3; 10 bases are shared with TRBD2. V dropped 6 bases and J dropped 3; count of bases not matched to a gene: 3. The germline gives CDR1 MNHEY, CDR2 SVGAGI. The CDR3 runs 14 residues.

The rearrangement uses TRBV6-5 and TRBJ1-5; D ambiguous. Germline V CDR1 and CDR2: MNHEY, SVGAGI. This CDR3 comprises 15 residues. Between the trimmed V and J ends, which lost 7 bases and 4 bases, there was a span of 17 bases. The CDR3 here is CASMEEWIQNQPQHF. In DNA, the CDR3 is TGTGCCAGCATGGAGGAGTGGATCCAAAATCAGCCCCAGCATTTT.

The chain joins TRBV7-2 to TRBJ2-7; the D gene is possibly TRBD2 (5 bases). This CDR3 has 14 residues. The germline V gene encodes CDR1 SGHTA and CDR2 FQGNSA. The germline V and J ends were trimmed by 1 base and 4 bases, with 11 bases remaining between them. For the CDR3, the DNA is TGTGCCAGCAGCTTAGGAGGGAGTCTTTACGAGCAGTACTTC. Amino acids: CASSLGGSLYEQYF.

This chain connects TRBV30 to TRBJ2-7; D may be TRBD1 (7 bases). The ends were cut back, 4 bases at V and 2 bases at J, with 15 bases in the middle. Germline V gene data show CDR1 as GTSNPN and CDR2 as SVGIG (reference sequence). This CDR3 is built from 14 residues. The DNA for the CDR3 is TGTGCCTGGACGCTCAGGGGGACTCCCTACGAGCAGTACTTC. It yields the protein CAWTLRGTPYEQYF. The whole variable domain, remainder taken from reference TRBV30 and TRBJ2-7, is SQTIHQWPATLVQPVGSPLSLECTVEGTSNPNLYWYRQAAGRGLQLLFYSVGIGQISSEVPQNLSASRPQDRQFILSSKKLLLSDSGFYLCAWTLRGTPYEQYFGPGTRLTVT.

The chain combines TRBV7-2 with TRBJ2-7; D possibly corresponds to TRBD2 (5 bases). The germline gives CDR1 SGHTA, CDR2 FQGNSA. The CDR3 has 14 amino acids. Trimming took off 3 bases at V and 2 bases at J, with 11 bases between the two ends. CDR3 loop: CASSFGGSTYEQYF. The CDR3 DNA reads TGTGCCAGCAGCTTTGGCGGGTCCACCTACGAGCAGTACTTC.

A single count supports this clone. The chain carries TRBV3-1 (or the pseudogene TRBV3-2) and TRBJ1-5; D is unclear. The CDR3 contains 12 residues. Germline V gives CDR1 LGHDT, CDR2 YNNKEL (reference sequence). V shed 3 bases and J shed 3 bases, with 3 bases lying between them. The CDR3 sequence: CASSQHNQPQHF. CDR3 bases: TGTGCCAGCAGCCAGCACAATCAGCCCCAGCATTTT.

The chain recombines TRBV5-1 with TRBJ2-7; D tentatively reads TRBD1 or TRBD2 (5 bases each). The V and J ends lost 4 bases and 1 base respectively, with 15 bases between them. The CDR3 sequence is 15 residues long. Germline V lookup: CDR1 SGHRS, CDR2 YFSETQ. Here the CDR3 DNA reads TGCGCCAGCAGCCATGCCCGGGACGGATCCTACGAGCAGTACTTC. Protein product: CASSHARDGSYEQYF.

The gene calls are TRBV10-1 and TRBJ2-1; 13 bases match TRBD2. The CDR3 extends over 14 amino acids. Germline CDR1 WNHNN, CDR2 SYGVQD (reference sequence). Trimming removed 4 bases from V and 10 bases from J; junction bases left unmatched: 4. The CDR3: CASSGGLAGSEQFF. The CDR3 DNA reads as TGCGCCAGCAGTGGGGGACTAGCGGGAAGCGAGCAGTTCTTC.

About this clone itself: A junction boundary mismatches the germline segment, possibly from a read error. The chain couples TRBV29-1 to TRBJ1-5, with TRBD1 as a possible D gene (6 bases). Per the germline V gene, CDR1 is SQVTM and CDR2 is ANQGSEA. The CDR3 sequence is 13 residues long. The chain's CDR3 is CSVEAGRGQPQHF. The CDR3 DNA is TGCAGCGTCGAAGCAGGAAGGGGGCAGCCCCAGCATTTT.

This chain links TRBV15 with TRBJ2-1; D call uncertain. Germline V gives CDR1 LNHNV, CDR2 YYDKDF (reference sequence). The germline V and J ends were trimmed by 5 bases and 3 bases, with 8 bases remaining between them. The CDR3 length is 13 residues. Written as DNA, the CDR3 is TGTGCCACCAGCGCTAGACGCTACAATGAGCAGTTCTTC. This translates into CATSARRYNEQFF. The whole variable domain, remainder taken from reference TRBV15 and TRBJ2-1, is DAMVIQNPRYQVTQFGKPVTLSCSQTLNHNVMYWYQQKSSQAPKLLFHYYDKDFNNEADTPDNFQSRRPNTSFCFLDIRSPGLGDTAMYLCATSARRYNEQFFGPGTRLTVL.

CDR3 region: CASKIQMRLAGDTGELFF. The CDR3 region has the DNA TGTGCCAGTAAAATACAGATGAGACTAGCGGGAGACACCGGGGAGCTGTTTTTT. The genes are TRBV19 and TRBJ2-2, with 12 bases that match TRBD2. The CDR3 sequence is 18 residues long. CDR1 and CDR2 (germline): LNHDA, SQIVND (reference sequence). V lost 7 bases, J lost 3 bases, and 12 bases stayed unmatched.

The genes are TRBV28 and TRBJ1-2; D is unresolved. V was trimmed by 2 bases and J by 6 bases, leaving 7 bases between them. The CDR3 is 12 residues long. Germline lookup yields CDR1 MDHEN and CDR2 SYDVKM. The chain's CDR3 is CASSLLLDGYTF. Here the CDR3 DNA reads TGTGCCAGCAGTTTACTATTGGATGGCTACACCTTC.

For this clone: The sample carries other DNA sequences with the same CDR3. V is TRBV19 and J is TRBJ1-5; D is possibly TRBD1 (6 bases). CDR1 is LNHDA, CDR2 SQIVND, per germline (reference sequence). V lost 2 bases and J lost 1, with 6 bases in between. The CDR3 sequence is 14 residues long. CDR3 bases: TGTGCCAGTAGTATAACAGGGAGCAATCAGCCCCAGCATTTT. It translates to CASSITGSNQPQHF.

The chain is built from TRBV13 and TRBJ2-5, with D perhaps being TRBD1 or TRBD2 (5 bases each). Germline V gene data show CDR1 as PRHDT and CDR2 as FYEKMQ (reference sequence). Trimming stripped 5 bases from V and 5 bases from J, with 15 bases between. CDR3 length: 14 residues. The CDR3 region has the DNA TGTGCCAGCAGCAATAGCGCGGCAGGGGAGACCCAGTACTTC. Residues: CASSNSAAGETQYF.

This rearrangement joins TRBV28 to TRBJ1-2, with unresolved D. Per germline, CDR1 MDHEN and CDR2 SYDVKM. Deletions cut 7 bases from V and 5 bases from J, with 14 bases between. CDR3 length: 13 residues. CDR3 coding DNA: TGTGCCAGCACTCACTTAGGAGATTATGGCTACACCTTC. Residues: CASTHLGDYGYTF.

The chain carries TRBV6-5 and TRBJ1-5; D gene uncertain. CDR1 MNHEY and CDR2 SVGAGI come from the germline V gene. V was trimmed by 4 bases and J by 0 bases, leaving 10 bases between them. There are 15 residues in the CDR3. The CDR3 protein is CASSLTGYSNQPQHF. CDR3 DNA sequence: TGTGCCAGCAGTTTAACCGGGTATAGCAATCAGCCCCAGCATTTT.

The chain recombines TRBV3-1 (or the pseudogene TRBV3-2) with TRBJ2-5; D gene ambiguous. The CDR3 sequence is 15 residues long. Trimming took 4 bases from V and 0 from J, leaving 12 bases between them. Germline CDR1 is LGHDT and CDR2 is YNNKEL (reference sequence). CDR3 DNA sequence: TGTGCCAGCAGCCTAAGCGCGGTGTACCAAGAGACCCAGTACTTC. This sequence encodes CASSLSAVYQETQYF.

The J gene is TRBJ2-5, the V gene TRBV5-1; a possible D gene is TRBD2 (5 bases). The CDR3 is 15 amino acids. V lost 0 bases, J lost 0 bases, and 9 bases lay in between. CDR1 is SGHRS, CDR2 YFSETQ, per germline. CDR3 nucleotides: TGCGCCAGCAGCTTGGGGGTCGGGGACCAAGAGACCCAGTACTTC. This sequence encodes CASSLGVGDQETQYF.

This chain joins TRBV13 and TRBJ2-1; D is unresolved. Trimming stripped 0 bases from V and 2 bases from J, with 2 bases between. There are 13 residues in the CDR3. Per the germline V gene, CDR1 is PRHDT and CDR2 is FYEKMQ (reference sequence). The CDR3 nucleotides are TGTGCCAGCAGCTTAGGACCCTACAATGAGCAGTTCTTC. Translating gives CASSLGPYNEQFF.

This chain uses TRBV18 with TRBJ2-7; maybe TRBD1 (5 bases). V lost 2 bases, J lost 6 bases, and 14 bases lay in between. CDR3 length: 14 residues. The V gene's germline CDR1 is KGHSH and CDR2 LQKENI. The CDR3 sequence: CASSPTDGHSEQYF. The CDR3 coding sequence is TGTGCCAGCTCACCAACGGACGGACATAGCGAGCAGTACTTC.

The rearrangement links TRBV9 to TRBJ1-1, with a weak D call TRBD1 (6 bases). Germline-derived CDR1 and CDR2 are SGDLS and YYNGEE. V was cut by 4 bases and J by 1 base, with 11 bases left in between. This CDR3 has 14 residues. In DNA, the CDR3 is TGTGCCAGCAGCCCAACAGGGTCGAACACTGAAGCTTTCTTT. Translation: CASSPTGSNTEAFF.

The chain combines TRBV28 with TRBJ2-7, with D uncertain. Germline V gene data show CDR1 as MDHEN and CDR2 as SYDVKM. The CDR3 extends over 13 amino acids. Trimming stripped 6 bases from V and 1 base from J, with 10 bases between. CDR3 coding DNA: TGTGCCAGCAGAGTTGGGGTTTCCTACGAGCAGTACTTC. It specifies CASRVGVSYEQYF.

This chain uses TRBV4-2 with TRBJ2-1; 13 bases are shared with TRBD2. The CDR3 loop spans 19 amino acids. Trimming at V came to 0 bases and at J to 7 bases, leaving 12 bases not matched to a gene. Germline V gene sequence: CDR1 LGHNA, CDR2 YNFKEQ. In nucleotides, the CDR3 is TGTGCCAGCAGCCAAGAGGGACTAGCGGGAAGCGTTGGTAAAAATGAGCAGTTCTTC. It specifies CASSQEGLAGSVGKNEQFF.

The genes are TRBV28 and TRBJ2-5; D possibly corresponds to TRBD2 (5 bases). The ends were cut back, 4 bases at V and 5 bases at J, with 8 bases in the middle. This CDR3 has 12 residues. Per germline, CDR1 MDHEN and CDR2 SYDVKM. The CDR3 nucleotides read TGTGCCAGCAGTTCGAGGGTGGAGACCCAGTACTTC. Translation gives CASSSRVETQYF.

The chain uses TRBV9 and TRBJ2-7; no definite D call. V gave up 0 bases and J gave up 0 bases, with 10 bases separating them. The CDR3 runs 15 residues. The germline gives CDR1 SGDLS, CDR2 YYNGEE. The CDR3 region is CASSVGSKPSYEQYF. CDR3 nucleotides: TGTGCCAGCAGCGTAGGTAGCAAGCCCTCCTACGAGCAGTACTTC.

The chain is built from TRBV19 and TRBJ2-2; D not resolved. Germline CDR1 is LNHDA and CDR2 is SQIVND (reference sequence). The CDR3 totals 16 residues. Trimming took 7 bases from V and 2 from J, leaving 17 bases between them. This chain's CDR3 is CASTPGWQRNTGELFF. CDR3 nucleotide sequence: TGTGCCAGTACCCCCGGGTGGCAGAGAAACACCGGGGAGCTGTTTTTT.

The chain joins TRBV28 to TRBJ1-4, with 12 bases aligning to TRBD1. CDR1 and CDR2 (germline): MDHEN, SYDVKM. J gave up 0 bases and V 3 bases, and 8 bases lay outside the gene matches. There are 19 residues in the CDR3. CDR3 loop: CASSFPGTGGRPTNEKLFF. DNA for the CDR3: TGTGCCAGCAGTTTTCCCGGGACAGGGGGCCGGCCAACTAATGAAAAACTGTTTTTT. The variable domain in full, with the rest retrieved from reference TRBV28 and TRBJ1-4, is DVKVTQSSRYLVKRTGEKVFLECVQDMDHENMFWYRQDPGLGLRLIYFSYDVKMKEKGDIPEGYSVSREKKERFSLILESASTNQTSMYLCASSFPGTGGRPTNEKLFFGSGTQLSVL.

This chain uses TRBV7-9 with TRBJ2-3; 7 nucleotides match TRBD1. After removal of 4 bases from V and 2 bases from J, the junction contained 9 bases not matched to a gene. This CDR3 spans 16 amino acids. Germline-derived CDR1 and CDR2 are SEHNR and FQNEAQ (reference sequence). CDR3 region: CASSSPGGSATDTQYF. CDR3 sequence (DNA): TGTGCCAGCAGCTCCCCAGGGGGTAGCGCCACAGATACGCAGTATTTT.

The chain combines TRBV19 with TRBJ2-2; 8 bases fit TRBD2. There are 18 residues in the CDR3. V lost 5 bases to trimming and J lost 5 bases; unmatched junction nucleotides: 16. Germline V gene lookup returns CDR1 LNHDA and CDR2 SQIVND (reference sequence). The CDR3 loop reads CASSPTRLSGSGTGELFF. The CDR3 region has the DNA TGTGCCAGTAGTCCCACCCGACTGAGCGGGAGTGGGACCGGGGAGCTGTTTTTT.

V and J are TRBV18 and TRBJ2-6; D is perhaps TRBD1 (5 bases). Germline V gene data show CDR1 as KGHSH and CDR2 as LQKENI. CDR3 length: 14 residues. V lost 4 bases, J lost 2 bases, and 6 bases lay in between. The CDR3 spells CASSQDTGANVLTF. For the CDR3, the DNA is TGTGCCAGCTCACAGGACACTGGGGCCAACGTCCTGACTTTC.

The chain combines TRBV9 with TRBJ2-1; 9 nucleotides align to TRBD1. V dropped 5 bases and J dropped 10; count of bases not matched to a gene: 16. Looked up from germline, CDR1 is SGDLS and CDR2 is YYNGEE. The CDR3 has 16 residues. The CDR3 bases are TGTGCCAGCAGTTTTACCTCGGGGGACAGGGTAGACGAGCAGTTCTTC. Its protein product is CASSFTSGDRVDEQFF. Variable domain in full (rest from reference TRBV9 and TRBJ2-1): DSGVTQTPKHLITATGQRVTLRCSPRSGDLSVYWYQQSLDQGLQFLIQYYNGEERAKGNILERFSAQQFPDLHSELNLSSLELGDSALYFCASSFTSGDRVDEQFFGPGTRLTVL.

The chain has TRBV6-2 or TRBV6-3 and TRBJ1-2; possible D gene TRBD1, 5 bases. CDR3 length: 14 residues. V lost 1 base to trimming and J lost 8 bases, with 14 bases between them. CDR1 and CDR2 from the germline V gene are MNHEY and SVGEGT. The CDR3 here is CASSYLGPRKGYTF. The CDR3 coding sequence is TGTGCCAGCAGTTACTTGGGACCCCGTAAGGGCTACACCTTC.